A selection of T cell receptor beta chains follows, all from one sample in a study of blood T cell repertoires in COVID-19. Sequenced by immunoSEQ multiplex PCR; TCRdb stores in-frame clones only, minus some. Here the sample spans approximately 320,000 clones, about 92% being singletons. The sequencing input was PBMCs or T cells enriched from blood (not recorded which). These receptors were collected from a man aged 60 to 75 who had recovered from COVID-19. The CDR3 runs from the conserved cysteine through the conserved F or W. The order of the fields is D gene, clone size, J gene, V gene, CDR3 DNA, CDR3 protein. A D gene is named only where the DNA matches it firmly. The size entry is marked missing in some rows and otherwise reads once, few, many or a size class.

>TRBD2|.|TRBJ2-3|TRBV7-9
TGTGCCAGCAAAAGTCTCCTAGCGGGAACCGTCACAGATACGCAGTATTTT
CASKSLLAGTVTDTQYF
>TRBD1|.|TRBJ1-1|TRBV29-1
TGCAGCGTGGGACAGGGGGCGACTGAAGCTTTCTTT
CSVGQGATEAFF
>.|.|TRBJ1-1|TRBV11-3
TGTGCCAGCAGCTCTCTTAGGGCTAGGGGTGAGGGGGTAAGGACTGAAGCTTTCTTT
CASSSLRARGEGVRTEAFF
>.|.|TRBJ2-5|TRBV5-1
TGCGCCAGCAGCTTGTACGGGACTGATCAAGAGACCCAGTACTTC
CASSLYGTDQETQYF
>TRBD2|once|TRBJ2-7|TRBV30
TGTGCCTGGAGTGGGACTAGCGGGAGTCTGTACGAGCAGTACTTC
CAWSGTSGSLYEQYF
>.|.|TRBJ1-6|TRBV19
TGTGCCAGTAGATCGAGGCAGCATTCACCCCTCCACTTT
CASRSRQHSPLHF
>.|.|TRBJ2-1|TRBV6-5
TGTGCCAGCATTTTCGGGATCCCGCTGGACAATGAGCAGTTCTTC
CASIFGIPLDNEQFF
>TRBD1|.|TRBJ1-2|TRBV3-1/TRBV3-2
TGTGCCAGCAGCCAAGGAACAGGGGGAGCTAACTATGGCTACACCTTC
CASSQGTGGANYGYTF
>.|.|TRBJ1-2|TRBV10-3
TGTGCCATCAGTGATCAGGCAGGGCCTTATGGCTACACCTTC
CAISDQAGPYGYTF
>TRBD1|few|TRBJ1-2|TRBV29-1
TGCAGCGTTGCTTCGGCAGGGGGTCCTTATGGCTACACCTTC
CSVASAGGPYGYTF
>.|.|TRBJ2-2|TRBV10-2
TGCGCCAGCGCGGAGACCGGGGAGCTGTTTTTT
CASAETGELFF
>TRBD1|.|TRBJ1-2|TRBV2
TGTGCCAGCAGTGAAACCCCCGGGACAGGGGATGGCTACACCTTC
CASSETPGTGDGYTF
>TRBD2|few|TRBJ2-2|TRBV7-7
TGTGCTAGCAGCCAATGGGGAGGGGACACCGGGGAGCTGTTTTTT
CASSQWGGDTGELFF
>.|.|TRBJ2-7|TRBV2
TGTGCCAGCCGAGACACTTACGAGCAGTACTTC
CASRDTYEQYF
>TRBD1|.|TRBJ2-7|TRBV5-1
TGCGCCAGCAGCGAAGGGGACAGGGGAAGCAAAGAGCAGTACTTC
CASSEGDRGSKEQYF
>.|.|TRBJ2-3|TRBV4-3
TGCGCCAGCAGCCAAGATCCTAGTAACACAGATACGCAGTATTTT
CASSQDPSNTDTQYF
>TRBD1|once|TRBJ2-4|TRBV5-6
TGTGCCAGCAGCTCCGACAGGGAGTGGGCCAAAAACATTCAGTACTTC
CASSSDREWAKNIQYF
>.|.|TRBJ2-7|TRBV7-9
TGTGCCAGCAGCTTAGCGGGAGGCCACGAGCAGTACTTC
CASSLAGGHEQYF
>.|.|TRBJ1-4|TRBV5-5
TGTGCCAGCAGCTTGGAAGACAGGCGTACCGAAAAACTGTTTTTT
CASSLEDRRTEKLFF
>.|.|TRBJ2-6|TRBV6-5
TGTGCCACAGGGGTGCCTGGGGCCAACGTCCTGACTTTC
CATGVPGANVLTF
>.|few|TRBJ2-6|TRBV18
TGTGCCAGCTCACCCCGACTTCGTGGGGCCAACGTCCTGACTTTC
CASSPRLRGANVLTF
>TRBD1|.|TRBJ2-7|TRBV3-1/TRBV3-2
TGTGCCAGCAGCCAAAACTGGGCCCGGGACAGCGAGTCCTACGAGCAGTACTTC
CASSQNWARDSESYEQYF
>.|.|TRBJ1-1|TRBV30
TGTGCCTGGAGTGTACCGGAGGGATTCACTGAAGCTTTCTTT
CAWSVPEGFTEAFF
>.|once|TRBJ1-1|TRBV30
TGTGCCTGGAGTGTAAAGGGGCCCAGGGGCACTGAAGCTTTCTTT
CAWSVKGPRGTEAFF
>TRBD1|.|TRBJ2-7|TRBV4-2
TGTGCCAGCAGCCAAGGACAGGGCAGCCTTCACGAGCAGTACTTC
CASSQGQGSLHEQYF
>.|.|TRBJ2-4|TRBV7-9
TGTGCCAGCAGCCCACTACCGGAGGGGCCAGCCAAAAACATTCAGTACTTC
CASSPLPEGPAKNIQYF
>.|.|TRBJ1-1|TRBV4-3
TGCGCCAGCAGCCAAGATACGGGGAGAGGAACTGAAGCTTTCTTT
CASSQDTGRGTEAFF
>TRBD2|.|TRBJ2-7|TRBV5-4
TGTGCCAGCAGCGTGGGCGGACTAGCGAACGAGCAGTACTTC
CASSVGGLANEQYF
>.|.|TRBJ2-3|TRBV7-9
TGTGCAACCATCAAAGGGGCAAACCCCCGCACAGATACGCAGTATTTT
CATIKGANPRTDTQYF
>TRBD1|.|TRBJ1-1|TRBV3-1/TRBV3-2
TGTGCCAGCAGCCCCAGCTCAGGGGGTCGTGCTTTCTTT
CASSPSSGGRAFF
>.|.|TRBJ2-1|TRBV11-3
TGTGCCAGCAGCTTAGAGACAGATAGCTCCTACAATGAGCAGTTCTTC
CASSLETDSSYNEQFF
>.|.|TRBJ2-1|TRBV14
TGTGCCAGCAGCCAAGACGGAGCGGGTAGGTTCAATGAGCAGTTCTTC
CASSQDGAGRFNEQFF
>.|.|TRBJ1-3|TRBV24-1
TGTGCCACCAGTTCGCCTTTAGACAACGGAAACACCATATATTTT
CATSSPLDNGNTIYF
>.|.|TRBJ1-2|TRBV10-3
TGTGCCATCAGTGAGTGGGGAGGGTCCGGTGGCTACACCTTC
CAISEWGGSGGYTF
>TRBD2|.|TRBJ2-3|TRBV7-2
TGTGCCAGCAGCGCTTACCTAGCGGGGAAAACAGATACGCAGTATTTT
CASSAYLAGKTDTQYF
>.|.|TRBJ1-5|TRBV5-4
TGTGCCAGCAGCCCGACGGGTATAAATCAGCCCCAGCATTTT
CASSPTGINQPQHF
>.|.|TRBJ1-1|TRBV7-9
TGTGCCAGCAGCTTAATGACTAACACTGAAGCTTTCTTT
CASSLMTNTEAFF
>.|.|TRBJ1-5|TRBV12-3/TRBV12-4
TGTGCCAGCGTAGAACAGGCGAATCAGCCCCAGCATTTT
CASVEQANQPQHF
>.|.|TRBJ2-3|TRBV18
TGTGCCAGCTCACTCCAAGGAGGGAGAACAGATACGCAGTATTTT
CASSLQGGRTDTQYF
>TRBD1|once|TRBJ2-1|TRBV6-1
TGTGCCAGCGGAAGAACGACAGGGTACAATGAGCAGTTCTTC
CASGRTTGYNEQFF
>.|.|TRBJ2-7|TRBV18
TGTGCCAGCTCACCATACTTAACTAGCTCCTACGAGCAGTACTTC
CASSPYLTSSYEQYF
>.|.|TRBJ1-5|TRBV27
TGTGCCAGCGGAAGGGGGAATGGCAATCAGCCCCAGCATTTT
CASGRGNGNQPQHF
>.|.|TRBJ1-2|TRBV19
TGTGCCAGTAAGGACGGAGGAAAAAATTATGGCTACACCTTC
CASKDGGKNYGYTF
>TRBD1|.|TRBJ2-7|TRBV5-1
TGCGCCAGCGGCCTGGGGACAGGGAGGAACGAGCAGTACTTC
CASGLGTGRNEQYF
>TRBD2|.|TRBJ2-1|TRBV12-3/TRBV12-4
TGTGCCAGCGATTCAGGACTAGCGGATGAGCAGTTCTTC
CASDSGLADEQFF
>.|.|TRBJ2-1|TRBV19
TGTGCCAGTAGTACCCCACGGTCGATTTACAATGAGCAGTTCTTC
CASSTPRSIYNEQFF
>.|.|TRBJ1-1|TRBV7-2
TGTGCCAGCAGAACAGGGCCGAACACTGAAGCTTTCTTT
CASRTGPNTEAFF
>.|few|TRBJ1-4|TRBV6-5
TGTGCCAGCAGATCCACCTCCGGCCAACCAAGCGAACTGTTTTTT
CASRSTSGQPSELFF
>.|.|TRBJ2-7|TRBV25-1
TGTGCCAGCAGAGCGGGTGCTTCCTACGAGCAGTACTTC
CASRAGASYEQYF
>TRBD2|.|TRBJ2-1|TRBV5-1
TGCGCCAGCAGCTTGAGGCTAGCGGGAGTAGCCTACAATGAGCAGTTCTTC
CASSLRLAGVAYNEQFF
>.|.|TRBJ1-2|TRBV7-9
TGTGCCAGCAGCTTACTGGGGGCCTCTAACTATGGCTACACCTTC
CASSLLGASNYGYTF
>.|.|TRBJ1-5|TRBV18
TGTGCCAGCTCACAAGACCAGGGTAGCAATCAGCCCCAGCATTTT
CASSQDQGSNQPQHF
>TRBD2|once|TRBJ2-1|TRBV7-9
TGTGCCAGCAGCTTAAAGTTAAGCGGGGTTGAGCAGTTCTTC
CASSLKLSGVEQFF
>TRBD1|.|TRBJ2-4|TRBV2
TGTGCCAGCAGTTACCATCCAGGGGGCGGACTAGCCAAAAACATTCAGTACTTC
CASSYHPGGGLAKNIQYF